The source of this T cell receptor (beta chain) is a study of blood T cells in healthy people across ages. Overall study findings and caveats: Age advanced and TCR beta diversity per million T cells fell, roughly linearly. The unknown donor CMV status may have confounded expanded clonotype changes. Diversity figures based on one million T cells were deemed too low.

In its sample, this clonotype was seen a few times. Its antigen remains unidentified. The use of a sample-barcoded 5' primer and a J-beta primer mix characterized a second PCR of about 6 to 12 cycles. Each CDR3 protein is one row after TCRdb ran MiXCR on the 5' RACE reads. The sample holds about a million distinct CDR3 sequences, 45% to 60% seen once. The source is a woman aged 60-75 years in good health. The specimen was blood.

The chain's CDR3 is CASWDGGAQYF. CDR3 coding DNA: TGTGCCAGTTGGGATGGGGGCGCGCAGTATTTT. V gene TRBV6-5 combines with J gene TRBJ2-3; TRBD1 is a possible D gene (6 bases). V lost 9 bases, J lost 10 bases, and 14 bases lay in between. CDR3 length: 11 residues. Germline V gene data show CDR1 as MNHEY and CDR2 as SVGAGI.